Below are 16 T cell receptor beta chains sequenced from a single sample in a study of multiple sclerosis patients with progressive multifocal leukoencephalopathy. Time point specified: before natalizumab initiation. This table comes from immunoSEQ multiplex PCR, and its TCRdb copy is limited to in-frame clones, with some not included. This table has more than 30,000 clones, 89% appearing once. Sample: PBMCs. Receptors were obtained from a human donor with multiple sclerosis.

V and J are TRBV19 and TRBJ2-3; D might be TRBD1 (5 bases). Germline CDR1 reads LNHDA; CDR2 reads SQIVND (reference sequence). V was trimmed by 5 bases and J by 0 bases, leaving 15 bases between them. The CDR3 is 16 residues long. The CDR3 here is CASSRRQILSTDTQYF. The CDR3 DNA is TGTGCCAGTAGTCGCCGACAGATCCTAAGCACAGATACGCAGTATTTT.

The chain has TRBV11-2 and TRBJ2-7; the D gene is possibly TRBD2 (6 bases). Germline CDR1 is SGHAT and CDR2 is FQNNGV. The CDR3 is 15 amino acids. V gave up 7 bases and J gave up 4 bases, with 20 bases separating them. The CDR3 loop is CASTPLGAGRYEQYF. The CDR3 nucleotides are TGTGCCAGCACCCCGCTGGGAGCGGGTCGTTACGAGCAGTACTTC. The variable domain in full, with the rest retrieved from reference TRBV11-2 and TRBJ2-7, is EAGVAQSPRYKIIEKRQSVAFWCNPISGHATLYWYQQILGQGPKLLIQFQNNGVVDDSQLPKDRFSAERLKGVDSTLKIQPAKLEDSAVYLCASTPLGAGRYEQYFGPGTRLTVT.

This clone came up once. The chain carries TRBV4-3 and TRBJ2-2, with D possibly called TRBD1 or TRBD2 (5 bases each). The germline V and J ends were trimmed by 1 base and 3 bases, with 15 bases remaining between them. From germline, CDR1 is LGHNA and CDR2 YSLEER. The CDR3 spans 17 residues. CDR3 sequence (DNA): TGCGCCAGCAGCCAAGTATTAGGGGAGTGGGACACCGGGGAGCTGTTTTTT. Translated, it gives CASSQVLGEWDTGELFF.

The gene calls are TRBV28 and TRBJ1-1; D is uncertain. V dropped 5 bases and J dropped 1 base, with 2 bases sitting between them. The CDR3 extends over 11 amino acids. Germline CDR1 and CDR2: MDHEN and SYDVKM. The CDR3 sequence is CASSKNTEAFF. DNA for the CDR3: TGTGCCAGCAGTAAGAACACTGAAGCTTTCTTT.

V and J are TRBV4-1 and TRBJ1-1; D is unclear. The V end was cut by 4 bases, the J end by 6 bases, with 18 bases between. Germline-derived CDR1 and CDR2 are MGHRA and YSYEKL. The CDR3 runs to 15 residues. The CDR3 nucleotides read TGCGCCAGCAGCCCTATCGACGGGGAAGTCGCTGAAGCTTTCTTT. Translated: CASSPIDGEVAEAFF.

The chain couples TRBV6-1 to TRBJ1-5, with D uncertain. This CDR3 spans 10 amino acids. Trimming cost V 11 bases and J 10 bases, with 12 bases left between them. Germline assignment: CDR1 MNHNS and CDR2 SASEGT. The CDR3 bases are TGTGCCTACGGGAGAAGACCCCAGCATTTT. Protein product: CAYGRRPQHF.

This sequence joins TRBV5-1 and TRBJ1-3; TRBD1 might be the D (6 bases). Trimming pared 0 bases from V and 0 bases from J, leaving 10 bases between. Germline V gives CDR1 SGHRS, CDR2 YFSETQ. The CDR3 consists of 16 residues. CDR3 sequence reads: CASSLAGANSGNTIYF. Written as DNA, the CDR3 is TGCGCCAGCAGCTTGGCAGGGGCCAACTCTGGAAACACCATATATTTT.

This chain joins TRBV19 and TRBJ2-1; 9 nucleotides match TRBD2. J gave up 7 bases and V 4 bases, and 5 bases lay outside the gene matches. Germline values: CDR1 LNHDA, CDR2 SQIVND (reference sequence). This CDR3 contains 14 residues. CDR3 region: CASSSGRAENEQFF. CDR3 DNA: TGTGCCAGTAGTAGCGGGAGGGCCGAGAATGAGCAGTTCTTC.

The chain links TRBV7-2 to TRBJ2-2, with D hard to call. Trimming removed 3 bases from V and 7 bases from J, with 9 bases in between. This CDR3 spans 13 amino acids. The germline V gene has CDR1 SGHTA and CDR2 FQGNSA. This CDR3 reads CASSFWEGGELFF. CDR3 DNA: TGTGCCAGCAGCTTTTGGGAAGGCGGGGAGCTGTTTTTT. The complete variable domain, with remaining parts taken from reference TRBV7-2 and TRBJ2-2, reads GAGVSQSPSNKVTEKGKDVELRCDPISGHTALYWYRQSLGQGLEFLIYFQGNSAPDKSGLPSDRFSAERTGGSVSTLTIQRTQQEDSAVYLCASSFWEGGELFFGEGSRLTVL.

The DNA for the CDR3 is TGCGCCAGCAGGGGACAGGGGGCGACTAATGAAAAACTGTTTTTT. Translated, it gives CASRGQGATNEKLFF. The gene calls are TRBV10-1 and TRBJ1-4; 12 bases are shared with TRBD1. Germline V CDR1 and CDR2: WNHNN, SYGVQD (reference sequence). The J segment lost 2 bases and the V segment lost 6 bases, leaving 1 base of the junction unmatched. The CDR3 consists of 15 residues.

The rearrangement joins TRBV4-3 to TRBJ2-1; 16 nucleotides line up with TRBD2. The V gene's germline CDR1 is LGHNA and CDR2 YSLEER. V gave up 4 bases and J gave up 6 bases; unmatched junction bases: 12. The CDR3 spans 19 residues. The CDR3 here is CASSPTPGTSGRVGNEQFF. The DNA of the CDR3 is TGCGCCAGCAGCCCCACACCCGGGACTAGCGGGAGGGTCGGCAATGAGCAGTTCTTC.

The rearrangement joins TRBV5-5 to TRBJ1-4; D not certain. The CDR3 has 15 residues. Trimming stripped 0 bases from V and 6 bases from J, with 12 bases between. CDR1 and CDR2 (germline): SGHKS, YYEKEE (reference sequence). The CDR3, as DNA: TGTGCCAGCAGCTTGGATGGGTACCTGGATGAAAAACTGTTTTTT. Amino acid sequence: CASSLDGYLDEKLFF.

This clone has just one count. This chain links TRBV10-3 with TRBJ1-5; tentative D call: TRBD1 (6 bases). The CDR3 has 14 amino acids. Deletions cut 7 bases from V and 2 bases from J, with 12 bases between. Germline lookup yields CDR1 ENHRY and CDR2 SYGVKD. In nucleotides, the CDR3 is TGTGCCATCAAGTCGGGGGCGCGCAATCAGCCCCAGCATTTT. Residues: CAIKSGARNQPQHF.

This clone was seen a few times. This chain uses TRBV18 with TRBJ1-2; D unresolved. Germline CDR1 reads KGHSH; CDR2 reads LQKENI. The CDR3 is 15 amino acids. Trimming left V 0 bases short and J 0 bases short, with 8 bases between. The CDR3 coding sequence is TGTGCCAGCTCACCACCCATAGCTGCTAACTATGGCTACACCTTC. Translated: CASSPPIAANYGYTF.

Regarding this clone: Compared with germline, one end of the junction differs, possibly owing to a read error. The chain carries TRBV19 and TRBJ1-2; possible D gene TRBD1, 5 bases. This CDR3 spans 15 amino acids. Germline V lookup: CDR1 LNHDA, CDR2 SQIVND (reference sequence). The CDR3 DNA sequence: TGTGCCAGTAGTATCTTCGACAGAGCTAACTGTGGCTACACCTTC. This translates into CASSIFDRANCGYTF.

The chain carries TRBV28 and TRBJ1-5, with D possibly being TRBD1 (6 bases). CDR1 MDHEN and CDR2 SYDVKM come from the germline V gene. V lost 2 bases and J lost 2, with 7 bases in between. This CDR3 region has 14 residues. CDR3 sequence reads: CASSLGGRNQPQHF. CDR3 DNA: TGTGCCAGCAGTTTAGGGGGGCGCAATCAGCCCCAGCATTTT.